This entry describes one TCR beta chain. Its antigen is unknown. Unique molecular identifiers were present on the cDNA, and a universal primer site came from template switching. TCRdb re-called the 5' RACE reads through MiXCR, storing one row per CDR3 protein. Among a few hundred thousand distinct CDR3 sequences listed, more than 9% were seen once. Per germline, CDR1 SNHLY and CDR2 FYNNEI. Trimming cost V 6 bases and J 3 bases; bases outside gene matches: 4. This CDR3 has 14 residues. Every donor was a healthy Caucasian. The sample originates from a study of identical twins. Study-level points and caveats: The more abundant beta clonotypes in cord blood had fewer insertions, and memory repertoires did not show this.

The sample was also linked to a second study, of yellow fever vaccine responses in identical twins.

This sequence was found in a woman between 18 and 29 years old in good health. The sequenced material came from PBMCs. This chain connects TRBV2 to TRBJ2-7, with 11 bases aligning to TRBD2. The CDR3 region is CASRGLAANYEQYF. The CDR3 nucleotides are TGTGCCAGCAGGGGACTAGCGGCCAACTACGAGCAGTACTTC.